The source of this T cell receptor (beta chain) is a study of Tregs in tolerant kidney transplant recipients. Comments on this clone: The read ends 3 residues early relative to the CDR3; the germline J gene fills the gap.

TCRdb keeps only in-frame clones here, not all; method: immunoSEQ multiplex PCR. The repertoire table contains about 23,000 clones. Germline CDR1 DFQATT, CDR2 SNEGSKA (reference sequence). The CDR3 is 12 amino acids. Trimming cost V 1 base and J 2 bases, with 6 bases left between them. Related graft donors supplied nonmyeloablative bone marrow transplants, and mixed chimerism was transient. The source of this sequence is a human patient who received a combined kidney and bone marrow transplant. Some of the T cells might come from the graft donor. The V call is TRBV20-1, the J call TRBJ2-7, with a tentative D call TRBD1 (5 bases). The sample in question was CD4+ T cells from blood (PBMCs), obtained 6 months after the transplant. The CDR3 DNA, read in part, is TGCAGTGCTAGAGGACAGACCTACGAG. It is translated as CSARGQTYE. From start to end, the CDR3 is CSARGQTYEQYF.